These 5 T cell receptor beta chains were sequenced from one sample in a study of blood T cells in healthy people across ages. Together with a sample-barcoded 5' primer, a J-beta primer mix was included in a second PCR lasting roughly 7 to 11 cycles. TCRdb reprocessed the 5' RACE reads via MiXCR and lists one record per CDR3 protein. The sample holds about 800,000 distinct CDR3 sequences, around 25% seen once. The same sample was also studied in work on T cells of mothers and their children.

Sequencing used blood. These receptors were obtained from a boy under 18 in good health.

There are a few counts of this clonotype. The rearrangement uses TRBV6-2 or TRBV6-3 and TRBJ2-4; 8 positions agree with TRBD2. Trimming at V came to 6 bases and at J to 5 bases, leaving 6 bases not matched to a gene. CDR3 length: 14 amino acids. The germline V gene has CDR1 MNHEY and CDR2 SVGEGT. CDR3 sequence: CASRTSGRENIQYF. In DNA form, the CDR3 reads TGTGCCAGCAGAACCAGCGGGAGAGAAAACATTCAGTACTTC.

The genes are TRBV6-6 and TRBJ1-2; 8 positions agree with TRBD1. The germline gives CDR1 MNHNY, CDR2 SVGAGI (reference sequence). The CDR3 sequence is 15 residues long. V lost 0 bases, J lost 4 bases, and 4 bases stayed unmatched. The DNA of the CDR3 is TGTGCCAGCAGTTACTCGGGGACAGGAGGCTATGGCTACACCTTC. Protein product: CASSYSGTGGYGYTF.

This clonotype was detected a few times. This chain joins TRBV5-6 and TRBJ1-1; D may be TRBD1 (6 bases). The germline V gene has CDR1 SGHDT and CDR2 YYEEEE. Trimming took 3 bases from V and 5 from J, leaving 23 bases between them. The CDR3 is 17 amino acids. CDR3: CASSWRLQGSLRTEAFF. The CDR3 DNA follows: TGTGCCAGCAGCTGGCGTCTTCAGGGGTCCCTGAGGACTGAAGCTTTCTTT.

This clonotype has a handful of counts. The chain has TRBV7-9 and TRBJ1-1, with TRBD1 as a possible D gene (5 bases). Trimming took off 4 bases at V and 1 base at J, with 13 bases between the two ends. CDR3 length: 15 amino acids. From germline, CDR1 is SEHNR and CDR2 FQNEAQ (reference sequence). The CDR3 DNA sequence: TGTGCCAGCAGCTCCCTCGGGCAGGGGAACACTGAAGCTTTCTTT. Translated, it gives CASSSLGQGNTEAFF.

The gene calls are TRBV20-1 and TRBJ2-3, with a tentative D call TRBD1 (6 bases). Germline V gene sequence: CDR1 DFQATT, CDR2 SNEGSKA (reference sequence). This CDR3 is 14 amino acids long. Deletions cut 5 bases from V and 2 bases from J, with 14 bases between. The CDR3 nucleotides read TGCAGTGCTCAAAGGACAGCCTACACAGATACGCAGTATTTT. This codes for CSAQRTAYTDTQYF.